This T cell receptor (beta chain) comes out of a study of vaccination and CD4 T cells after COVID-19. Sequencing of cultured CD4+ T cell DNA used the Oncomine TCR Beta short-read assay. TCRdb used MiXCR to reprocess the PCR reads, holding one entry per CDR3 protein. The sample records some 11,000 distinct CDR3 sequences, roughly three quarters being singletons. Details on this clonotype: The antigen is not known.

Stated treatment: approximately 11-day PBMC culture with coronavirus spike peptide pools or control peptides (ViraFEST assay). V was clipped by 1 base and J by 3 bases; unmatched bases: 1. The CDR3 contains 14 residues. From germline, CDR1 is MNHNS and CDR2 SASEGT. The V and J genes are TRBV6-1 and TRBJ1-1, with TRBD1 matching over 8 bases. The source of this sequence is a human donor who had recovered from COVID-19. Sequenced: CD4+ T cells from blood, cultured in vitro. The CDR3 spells CASSEVDRDTEAFF. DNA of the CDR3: TGTGCCAGCAGTGAAGTGGACAGGGACACTGAAGCTTTCTTT.